This T cell receptor (beta chain) was sequenced during a study of T cell responses to AZD1222 COVID-19 vaccine. General study points: Reportedly, nearly half the spike-specific TCRs target unmutated variant regions.

Clones were sequenced by immunoSEQ multiplex PCR, and TCRdb holds only the in-frame ones, with some missing. The table lists about 180,000 clones, approximately 90% of them singletons. CDR3 length: 16 amino acids. The germline CDR1 and CDR2 sequences are MNHEY and SMNVEV (reference sequence). For this clone: Its specificity is not known. The junction and the germline gene differ at one end; a read error may be behind it.

The rearrangement links TRBV27 to TRBJ2-3; 8 bases line up with TRBD1. The sample here was peripheral blood, taken on day 0 of AZD1222 vaccination. This TCR was recovered from an adult in good health. In DNA form, the CDR3 reads TGTGCCAGGAGTTGGACAGGGAAAATCCACGCAGATACGCAGTATTTT. Its translation: CARSWTGKIHADTQYF.